The rows below give T cell receptor beta chains drawn from one sample of a study of blood T cells in healthy people across ages. TCRdb analysed the 5' RACE reads with MiXCR anew, one entry per CDR3 protein. The sample has approximately 730,000 distinct CDR3 sequences, roughly 47% seen once. The sample comprised blood. These receptors all come from a woman in her sixties in good health. Each CDR3 is given without its conserved first and last residue.

v_gene: TRBV6-2/TRBV6-3; j_gene: TRBJ2-4; CDR3aa: ASNQTPGTSNIQY
v_gene: TRBV27; j_gene: TRBJ2-1; CDR3aa: ASSRLAGGALANEQF
v_gene: TRBV27; j_gene: TRBJ2-1; CDR3aa: ASSPLSSYNGQC
v_gene: TRBV25-1; j_gene: TRBJ1-5; CDR3aa: ASSVTGDTQH
v_gene: TRBV2; j_gene: TRBJ1-6; CDR3aa: ASSSPHSPLH
v_gene: TRBV6-4; j_gene: TRBJ2-1; CDR3aa: ASRREEGPYNEQF
v_gene: TRBV4-1; j_gene: TRBJ2-3; CDR3aa: ASSLEGQATDTQY
v_gene: TRBV29-1; j_gene: TRBJ2-1; CDR3aa: SASLAGNNEQF
v_gene: TRBV4-1; j_gene: TRBJ2-7; CDR3aa: ASSQDVRRGASYEQY
v_gene: TRBV29-1; j_gene: TRBJ2-1; CDR3aa: SVETGLADHSYNEQF
v_gene: TRBV12-3/TRBV12-4; j_gene: TRBJ2-1; CDR3aa: ASSLDGARYNEQF